This TCR beta chain originates from a study of T cell responses to AZD1222 COVID-19 vaccine. Some clones are missing from TCRdb's copy, which holds only in-frame ones; the method was immunoSEQ multiplex PCR. This sample has 40,000 to 60,000 clones; roughly 85% occur once, and the top ten carry 6.5% to 8.5%. Notes on the study in general: Following two doses of AZD1222, Spike-specific TCR breadth and depth rose. All repertoire sampling was performed exclusively after the peak T cell response.

To note about this clone: What it recognizes is unknown.

From germline, CDR1 is KGHDR and CDR2 SFDVKD. The CDR3 runs 16 residues. J gave up 4 bases and V 9 bases, and 12 bases lay outside the gene matches. The chain employs TRBV24-1 and TRBJ2-2, with 8 bases identical to TRBD2. The sequencing used peripheral blood, collected 28 days after the second AZD1222 dose. This clonotype was sampled from an adult who received the AZD1222 COVID-19 vaccine. CDR3 protein: CATGAKAGEGTGELFF. CDR3 DNA sequence: TGTGCCACCGGGGCCAAAGCGGGAGAGGGCACCGGGGAGCTGTTTTTT.